What follows are 21 T cell receptor beta chains derived from one specimen sequenced in a study of stem cell transplantation in POMP-related autoinflammatory disease. TCRdb's table, derived via immunoSEQ multiplex PCR, lists solely in-frame clones and lacks some. Of some 9,400 clones detected, roughly 83% appear once; the ten largest clones hold approximately 4.4%. Sample: CD4+ T cells from PBMCs, taken after stem cell transplantation. The origin of the receptors is a human patient with POMP-related autoinflammation and immune dysregulation (PRAID). T cells may partly derive from the graft donor.

The gene calls are TRBV6-5 and TRBJ1-2; 10 nucleotides align to TRBD1. The length of the CDR3 is 14 residues. Germline-derived CDR1 and CDR2 are MNHEY and SVGAGI. Unmatched junction bases numbered 3, after V lost 5 bases and J lost 3 bases. The CDR3 here is CASSRDRGYYGYTF. The CDR3 nucleotides are TGTGCCAGCAGTAGGGACAGGGGCTACTATGGCTACACCTTC.

This chain links TRBV29-1 with TRBJ2-7; D possibly corresponds to TRBD2 (5 bases). CDR1 is SQVTM, CDR2 ANQGSEA, per germline. Trimming removed 4 bases at V and 3 bases at J, with 16 bases between. The CDR3 is 14 residues long. CDR3 DNA: TGCAGCGTTGCAGTTCTGGGGAGCCACTACGAGCAGTACTTC. Its translation is CSVAVLGSHYEQYF.

In its sample, this clone was seen a few times. V usage is TRBV10-3 and J usage is TRBJ2-1, with 13 nucleotides matching TRBD2. The length of the CDR3 is 18 residues. Germline lookup yields CDR1 ENHRY and CDR2 SYGVKD. J gave up 0 bases and V 5 bases, and 7 bases lay outside the gene matches. CDR3 DNA: TGTGCCATCAGTTCGGGACTAGCGGGGCGATACTCCTACAATGAGCAGTTCTTC. Protein: CAISSGLAGRYSYNEQFF.

The rearrangement joins TRBV30 to TRBJ1-3; 9 bases line up with TRBD1. CDR1 and CDR2 from the germline V gene are GTSNPN and SVGIG (reference sequence). Germline trimming cut 3 bases from V and 2 bases from J; bases unmatched to any gene: 5. CDR3 length: 15 amino acids. This CDR3 reads CAWRTGGAAGNTIYF. CDR3 nucleotide sequence: TGTGCCTGGAGAACAGGGGGCGCTGCTGGAAACACCATATATTTT. Filled out from reference TRBV30 and TRBJ1-3, the complete variable domain reads SQTIHQWPATLVQPVGSPLSLECTVEGTSNPNLYWYRQAAGRGLQLLFYSVGIGQISSEVPQNLSASRPQDRQFILSSKKLLLSDSGFYLCAWRTGGAAGNTIYFGEGSWLTVV.

The chain uses TRBV30 and TRBJ2-5; D is perhaps TRBD2 (6 bases). This CDR3 is 13 amino acids long. The germline CDR1 and CDR2 sequences are GTSNPN and SVGIG (reference sequence). The V and J ends lost 3 bases and 5 bases respectively, with 13 bases between them. The CDR3 coding sequence is TGTGCCTGGAGAGGTCTGGCGGGGGAGACCCAGTACTTC. Translated, it gives CAWRGLAGETQYF.

The chain recombines TRBV28 with TRBJ2-2; TRBD2 agrees at 12 bases. The CDR3 is made up of 20 amino acids. The ends lost 1 base at V and 2 bases at J; junction bases unmatched: 11. Germline V gene sequence: CDR1 MDHEN, CDR2 SYDVKM. CDR3 loop: CASSLSGTSGLLSNTGELFF. CDR3 nucleotide sequence: TGTGCCAGCAGTTTATCGGGGACTAGCGGGCTACTTTCCAACACCGGGGAGCTGTTTTTT.

This rearrangement joins TRBV10-3 to TRBJ1-4; unclear D gene. Per germline, CDR1 ENHRY and CDR2 SYGVKD. The CDR3 is made up of 13 amino acids. V dropped 6 bases and J dropped 3 bases, with 8 bases sitting between them. The CDR3: CAIRPVANEKLFF. The DNA of the CDR3 is TGTGCCATCAGACCAGTTGCTAATGAAAAACTGTTTTTT.

V usage is TRBV11-3 and J usage is TRBJ2-3; D might be TRBD1 (5 bases). Trimming left V 7 bases short and J 0 bases short, with 17 bases between. This CDR3 has 16 residues. Germline loops: CDR1 SGHNT, CDR2 YENEEA. The CDR3 DNA reads TGTGCCAGCACCGAGGTGGGGCCTGCTAGCACAGATACGCAGTATTTT. Its translation: CASTEVGPASTDTQYF.

This chain joins TRBV18 and TRBJ1-5, with D possibly TRBD1 on 6 matching bases. This CDR3 has 13 residues. V dropped 2 bases and J dropped 4 bases, with 6 bases sitting between them. Looked up from germline, CDR1 is KGHSH and CDR2 is LQKENI. This CDR3 reads CASSPTGNQPQHF. In DNA, the CDR3 is TGTGCCAGCTCACCAACAGGGAATCAGCCCCAGCATTTT. The full variable domain, with the rest looked up from reference TRBV18 and TRBJ1-5, is NAGVMQNPRHLVRRRGQEARLRCSPMKGHSHVYWYRQLPEEGLKFMVYLQKENIIDESGMPKERFSAEFPKEGPSILRIQQVVRGDSAAYFCASSPTGNQPQHFGDGTRLSIL.

J is TRBJ2-6 and V is TRBV28; TRBD1 matches at 9 bases. The CDR3 covers 16 residues. Germline values: CDR1 MDHEN, CDR2 SYDVKM. The trim removed 6 bases at V and 2 bases at J, leaving 5 bases unmatched. The CDR3 sequence: CASRTNRGPGANVLTF. In DNA, the CDR3 is TGTGCCAGCAGAACGAACAGGGGGCCTGGGGCCAACGTCCTGACTTTC.

The V call is TRBV6-5, the J call TRBJ1-1; no clear D gene. V lost 0 bases and J 0 bases, leaving 8 bases between the germline ends. Germline V gives CDR1 MNHEY, CDR2 SVGAGI. The CDR3 covers 15 residues. CDR3 protein: CASSYSASLNTEAFF. The CDR3 DNA follows: TGTGCCAGCAGTTACTCGGCCAGTTTGAACACTGAAGCTTTCTTT.

V is TRBV9 and J is TRBJ2-1, with 11 bases matching TRBD2. The CDR3 has 17 residues. Germline values: CDR1 SGDLS, CDR2 YYNGEE. After removal of 4 bases from V and 4 bases from J, the junction contained 10 bases not matched to a gene. The CDR3 DNA follows: TGTGCCAGCAGCCCATCTAGCGGGAGGTCAGGTTACAATGAGCAGTTCTTC. This encodes CASSPSSGRSGYNEQFF.

The rearrangement links TRBV3-1 (or the pseudogene TRBV3-2) to TRBJ1-2, with D perhaps TRBD1 (5 bases). This CDR3 comprises 18 residues. Deletions cut 1 base from V and 4 bases from J, with 22 bases between. CDR1 LGHDT and CDR2 YNNKEL come from the germline V gene (reference sequence). CDR3 region: CASSQGGRGVISSYGYTF. The CDR3 DNA follows: TGTGCCAGCAGCCAAGGTGGACGGGGGGTAATTTCTAGCTATGGCTACACCTTC.

The V and J genes are TRBV4-2 and TRBJ2-1; 7 bases are shared with TRBD1. This CDR3 is 13 amino acids long. Germline V lookup: CDR1 LGHNA, CDR2 YNFKEQ. The trim removed 4 bases at V and 13 bases at J, leaving 10 bases unmatched. CDR3 in DNA: TGTGCCAGCAGCCCAGGGACAGCCAATAGACAGTTCTTC. Protein product: CASSPGTANRQFF.

In this sample, this clone turned up once. This chain joins TRBV7-9 and TRBJ2-7, with 7 bases lining up with TRBD2. The CDR3 has 15 amino acids. V was pared by 5 bases and J by 2 bases, with 9 bases of the junction left unmatched. The V gene's germline CDR1 is SEHNR and CDR2 FQNEAQ (reference sequence). DNA of the CDR3: TGTGCCAGCAGCCAACGGGCTAGCGGAACCTACGAGCAGTACTTC. Translation gives CASSQRASGTYEQYF.

This clone appeared a few times. The genes are TRBV18 and TRBJ2-4; D possibly corresponds to TRBD1 (7 bases). The length of the CDR3 is 18 residues. V gave up 4 bases and J gave up 8 bases, with 27 bases separating them. Germline V CDR1 and CDR2: KGHSH, LQKENI. The CDR3 bases are TGTGCCAGCTCACTCGAGGCAGGGGGATCGGATAGGAGGGACATTCAGTACTTC. Translating gives CASSLEAGGSDRRDIQYF.

CDR3 in amino acids: CASSQPPGGFTDTQYF. CDR3 nucleotide sequence: TGTGCCAGCAGCCAACCCCCGGGGGGCTTCACAGATACGCAGTATTTT. This chain connects TRBV3-1 (or the pseudogene TRBV3-2) to TRBJ2-3; perhaps TRBD2 as D (7 bases). Germline V CDR1 and CDR2: LGHDT, YNNKEL (reference sequence). Trimming took off 2 bases at V and 2 bases at J, with 14 bases between the two ends. This CDR3 has 16 residues.

The chain links TRBV7-8 to TRBJ2-7; a weak D match, TRBD1 (6 bases). Germline V gives CDR1 SGHVS, CDR2 FQNEAQ. V was cut by 3 bases and J by 6 bases, with 12 bases left in between. The CDR3 extends over 13 amino acids. CDR3 sequence: CASSFDTGSEQYF. CDR3 bases: TGTGCCAGCAGCTTTGATACAGGGTCCGAGCAGTACTTC.

The rearrangement uses TRBV30 and TRBJ2-7; 10 nucleotides line up with TRBD2. The germline gives CDR1 GTSNPN, CDR2 SVGIG (reference sequence). V was pared by 5 bases and J by 3 bases, with 4 bases of the junction left unmatched. CDR3 size: 13 residues. The CDR3 DNA sequence: TGTGCCTGGCGGACTAGCGGTTTCTACGAGCAGTACTTC. Protein product: CAWRTSGFYEQYF. Complete variable domain (other parts from reference TRBV30 and TRBJ2-7): SQTIHQWPATLVQPVGSPLSLECTVEGTSNPNLYWYRQAAGRGLQLLFYSVGIGQISSEVPQNLSASRPQDRQFILSSKKLLLSDSGFYLCAWRTSGFYEQYFGPGTRLTVT.

V usage is TRBV6-5 and J usage is TRBJ2-3; D perhaps matches TRBD2 (6 bases). CDR1 and CDR2 (germline): MNHEY, SVGAGI. Deletions cut 1 base from V and 8 bases from J, with 16 bases between. The CDR3 is 15 amino acids. The CDR3 DNA follows: TGTGCCAGCAGTTACTATGGGACCTCCGGGGGTACGCAGTATTTT. Translating gives CASSYYGTSGGTQYF.

V and J are TRBV5-1 and TRBJ2-7; possible D gene TRBD2, 6 bases. With 3 bases removed from V and 1 base from J, the gap between germline ends came to 11 bases. The CDR3 is made up of 14 amino acids. The germline CDR1 and CDR2 sequences are SGHRS and YFSETQ. Written as DNA, the CDR3 is TGCGCCAGCAGCTCCGGGACTGCATCCTACGAGCAGTACTTC. It is translated as CASSSGTASYEQYF.